This T cell receptor beta chain emerged from a study of human T cells and chemical hapten exposure. Study in general: Donors were sensitized with 2% DPC on the upper inner arm. A mostly female patient group had alopecia areata, totalis or universalis. Broader study findings: Alopecia in all donors means immunity may differ from healthy individuals.

MiXCR, applied by TCRdb to the RACE reads, yields one record per CDR3 protein. There are 300,000 to 450,000 distinct CDR3 sequences in the sample; approximately 5.1% occur only once, and just over 2.5% lies in the top ten. The time point: pre-sensitization, week 0. Noted treatment: therapeutic diphenylcyclopropenone sensitization with weekly scalp DPC. Blood, whole and unfractionated, served as the source for total RNA extraction. Trimming cost V 0 bases and J 2 bases, with 10 bases left between them. The V gene's germline CDR1 is SGDLS and CDR2 YYNGEE. The CDR3 consists of 15 residues. This clonotype appeared many times. Its specificity is not known.

The chain recombines TRBV9 with TRBJ2-3; D might be TRBD1 (5 bases). Sequences were derived from whole blood, sampled in connection with sensitization to the hapten diphenylcyclopropenone (DPC). This receptor was taken from a woman in her forties or fifties with alopecia areata. Some clones in this sample may be carry-over from other donors' samples. CDR3 region: CASSVAPGPTDTQYF. CDR3 DNA sequence: TGTGCCAGCAGCGTAGCTCCAGGGCCCACAGATACGCAGTATTTT.